The sequence of this TCR beta chain was determined in a study of control samples from healthy donors and cancer patients. Libraries were prepared by immunoSEQ multiplex PCR; TCRdb keeps only in-frame clonotypes and omits some of them. Of 160,000 or so clones listed, about 94% are singletons. The germline CDR1 and CDR2 sequences are MNHEY and SVGAGI. The CDR3 is made up of 14 amino acids. V lost 0 bases, J lost 4 bases, and 9 bases lay in between. This TCR derives from a middle-aged woman in good health. The chain combines TRBV6-5 with TRBJ1-2; D is undetermined. Sequencing was performed on blood. The CDR3 loop reads CASSYSPDPYGYTF. The CDR3 nucleotides read TGTGCCAGCAGTTACTCTCCTGACCCCTATGGCTACACCTTC.